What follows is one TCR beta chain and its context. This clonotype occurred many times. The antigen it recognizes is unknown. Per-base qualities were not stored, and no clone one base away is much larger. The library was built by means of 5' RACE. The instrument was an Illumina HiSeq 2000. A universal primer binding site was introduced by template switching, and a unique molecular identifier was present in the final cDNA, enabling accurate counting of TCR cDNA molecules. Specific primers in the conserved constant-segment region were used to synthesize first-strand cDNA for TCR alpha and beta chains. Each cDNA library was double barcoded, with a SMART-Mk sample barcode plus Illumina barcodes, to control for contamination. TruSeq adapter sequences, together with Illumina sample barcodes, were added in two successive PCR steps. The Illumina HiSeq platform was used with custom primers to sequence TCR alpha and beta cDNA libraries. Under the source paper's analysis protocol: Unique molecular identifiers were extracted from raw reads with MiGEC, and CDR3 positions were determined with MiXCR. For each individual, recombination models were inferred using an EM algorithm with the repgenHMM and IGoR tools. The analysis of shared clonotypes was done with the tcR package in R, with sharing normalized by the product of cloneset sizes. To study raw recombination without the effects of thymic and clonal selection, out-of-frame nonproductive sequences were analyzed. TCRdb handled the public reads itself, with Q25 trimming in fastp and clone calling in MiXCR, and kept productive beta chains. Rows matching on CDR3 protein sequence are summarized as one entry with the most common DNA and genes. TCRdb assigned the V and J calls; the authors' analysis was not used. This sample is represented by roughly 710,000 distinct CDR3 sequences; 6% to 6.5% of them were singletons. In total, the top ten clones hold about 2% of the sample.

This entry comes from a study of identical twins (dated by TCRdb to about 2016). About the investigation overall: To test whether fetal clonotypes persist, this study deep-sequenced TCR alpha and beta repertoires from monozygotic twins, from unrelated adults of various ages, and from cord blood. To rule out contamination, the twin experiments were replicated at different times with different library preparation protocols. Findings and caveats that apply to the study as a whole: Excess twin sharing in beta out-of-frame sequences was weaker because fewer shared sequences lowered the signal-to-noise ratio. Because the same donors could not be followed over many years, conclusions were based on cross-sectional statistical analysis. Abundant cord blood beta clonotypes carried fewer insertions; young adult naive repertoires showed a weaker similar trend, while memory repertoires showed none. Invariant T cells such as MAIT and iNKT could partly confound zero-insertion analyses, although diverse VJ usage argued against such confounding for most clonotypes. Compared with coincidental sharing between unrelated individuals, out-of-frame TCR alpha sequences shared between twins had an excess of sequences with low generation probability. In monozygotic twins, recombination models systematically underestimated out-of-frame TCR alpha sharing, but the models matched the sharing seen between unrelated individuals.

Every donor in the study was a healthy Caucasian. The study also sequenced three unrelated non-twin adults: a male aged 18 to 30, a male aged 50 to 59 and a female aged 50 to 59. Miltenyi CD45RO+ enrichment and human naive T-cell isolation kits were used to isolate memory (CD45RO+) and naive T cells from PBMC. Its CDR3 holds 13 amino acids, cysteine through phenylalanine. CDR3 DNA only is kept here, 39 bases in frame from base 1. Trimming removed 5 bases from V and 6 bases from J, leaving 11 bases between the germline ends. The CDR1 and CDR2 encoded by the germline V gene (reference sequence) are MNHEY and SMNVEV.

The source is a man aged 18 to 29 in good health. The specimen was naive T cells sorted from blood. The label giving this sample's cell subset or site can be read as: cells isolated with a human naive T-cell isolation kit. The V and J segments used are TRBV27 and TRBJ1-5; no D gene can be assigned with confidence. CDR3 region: CASSPVVGQPQHF. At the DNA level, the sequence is TGTGCCAGCAGTCCCGTTGTGGGTCAGCCCCAGCATTTT.